The 6 T cell receptor beta chains in this list originate from one sample, sequenced in a study of post-analysis software for immune sequencing data. The study, taken as a whole, reports: Five TRBV segments, TRBV5-6, TRBV5-1 and TRBV20-1 among them, were found more frequent in patients than controls.

Their antigens remain unidentified. Unique molecular identifiers had been added to the TCR beta cDNA libraries. Each CDR3 protein gets one entry after TCRdb re-called the PCR reads with MiXCR. Of about 540,000 distinct CDR3 sequences listed, about a third were seen once; the top ten hold about 6%. Sequencing was done on a sample of blood. These TCRs come from a girl aged 2-17 years with multiple sclerosis.

V usage is TRBV12-3 or TRBV12-4 and J usage is TRBJ2-7; 10 bases line up with TRBD2. This CDR3 spans 15 amino acids. The trim removed 6 bases at V and 3 bases at J, leaving 8 bases unmatched. For the CDR3, the DNA is TGTGCCAGCAGCACTAGCGGGGCCGGGAGCTACGAGCAGTACTTC. Translating gives CASSTSGAGSYEQYF.

This clonotype was seen many times. The rearrangement links TRBV14 to TRBJ2-7, with a tentative D call TRBD2 (6 bases). The CDR3 extends over 15 amino acids. Trimming took off 1 base at V and 0 bases at J, with 10 bases between the two ends. The germline gives CDR1 SGHDN, CDR2 FVKESK. The CDR3, as DNA: TGTGCCAGCAGCCAAGTCGCGGGGATCTCCTACGAGCAGTACTTC. It is translated as CASSQVAGISYEQYF. Together with reference TRBV14 and TRBJ2-7, the CDR3 gives the full variable domain: EAGVTQFPSHSVIEKGQTVTLRCDPISGHDNLYWYRRVMGKEIKFLLHFVKESKQDESGMPNNRFLAERTGGTYSTLKVQPAELEDSGVYFCASSQVAGISYEQYFGPGTRLTVT.

This clonotype appeared a few times. V and J are TRBV14 and TRBJ2-1; 8 bases are shared with TRBD1. V shed 7 bases and J 2 bases; nucleotides not matched to a gene: 10. This CDR3 comprises 16 residues. Germline V CDR1 and CDR2: SGHDN, FVKESK. The CDR3 reads CASNKIGQGPYNEQFF. In DNA form, the CDR3 reads TGTGCCAGCAACAAAATAGGACAGGGCCCCTACAATGAGCAGTTCTTC.

There are a few counts of this clonotype. The chain has TRBV6-2 or TRBV6-3 and TRBJ2-7, with 11 bases matching TRBD1. CDR1 MNHEY and CDR2 SVGEGT come from the germline V gene. This CDR3 comprises 18 residues. With V trimmed by 4 bases and J by 3 bases, 14 bases remained unmatched. Here the CDR3 reads CASSFTGEPGQGVYEQYF. The DNA for the CDR3 is TGTGCCAGCAGTTTTACGGGAGAACCGGGACAGGGGGTCTACGAGCAGTACTTC.

The rearrangement uses TRBV3-1 and TRBJ1-2; D not resolved. This CDR3 contains 14 residues. Trimming took off 0 bases at V and 4 bases at J, with 9 bases between the two ends. The germline V gene has CDR1 LGHDT and CDR2 YNNKEL (reference sequence). The CDR3 DNA reads as TGTGCCAGCAGCCAAGATCACGGATCCTATGGCTACACCTTC. This gives the protein CASSQDHGSYGYTF.

V and J are TRBV5-1 and TRBJ1-2; weak D call: TRBD1 (5 bases). Germline V gene lookup returns CDR1 SGHRS and CDR2 YFSETQ. The V end lost 2 bases, the J end lost 7 bases, and 12 bases lay between the germline ends. The CDR3 is 13 amino acids. Here the CDR3 DNA reads TGCGCCAGCAGCTTCGGGCAGGGCGCTGGCTACACCTTC. Translation: CASSFGQGAGYTF.